The TCR beta chain under discussion was sequenced for a study of blood T cell repertoires in COVID-19. Study in general: Both acute and convalescent COVID-19 samples were obtained from the United States, Italy and Spain.

Repertoires were generated with immunoSEQ multiplex PCR, while TCRdb's copy carries only in-frame clones and drops some. In the table there are 130,000 or so clones, about four fifths of which are singletons. The trim removed 3 bases at V and 1 base at J, leaving 11 bases unmatched. The CDR3 totals 17 residues. Germline values: CDR1 MGHDK, CDR2 SYGVNS. V usage is TRBV25-1 and J usage is TRBJ1-2, with 7 bases identical to TRBD1. The specimen sequenced was peripheral blood. This TCR was sampled from a woman older than 75 with acute or convalescent COVID-19. The CDR3: CASSDRSGDSYNYGYTF. The CDR3 coding sequence is TGTGCCAGCAGTGATCGATCCGGGGACAGCTATAACTATGGCTACACCTTC.